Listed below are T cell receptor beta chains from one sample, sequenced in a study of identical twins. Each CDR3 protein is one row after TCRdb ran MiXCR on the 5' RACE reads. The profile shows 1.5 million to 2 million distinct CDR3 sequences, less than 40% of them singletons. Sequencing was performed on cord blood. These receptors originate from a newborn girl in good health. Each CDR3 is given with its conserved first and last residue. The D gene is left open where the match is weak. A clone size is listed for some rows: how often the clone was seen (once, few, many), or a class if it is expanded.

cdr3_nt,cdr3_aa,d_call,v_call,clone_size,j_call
TGTGCCAGCAGCCAAGATGAGGGACAGTACGAGCAGTACTTC,CASSQDEGQYEQYF,TRBD1,TRBV4-2,few,TRBJ2-7
TGTGCCAGCATTAAGACTAGCACAGATACGCAGTATTTT,CASIKTSTDTQYF,.,TRBV6-1,.,TRBJ2-3
TGTGCCAGCAGCTCACGGGCTCAAGAGACCCAGTTCTTC,CASSSRAQETQFF,.,TRBV7-9,.,TRBJ2-1
TGTGCCAGCAGTTTATGGGCAGGGAAAGAGACCCAGTACTTC,CASSLWAGKETQYF,.,TRBV27,many,TRBJ2-5
TGTGCCTGGAGTGTAGGATGGCCTAACTATGGCTACACCTTC,CAWSVGWPNYGYTF,.,TRBV30,.,TRBJ1-2
TGTGCCAGCAGCTCCCTTTCTAGCGGGAGGGCCCTAGGAACAGATACGCAGTATTTT,CASSSLSSGRALGTDTQYF,TRBD2,TRBV7-2,.,TRBJ2-3
TGTGCCAGCAGTTTCAGAGAGGCAACTGAAGCTTTCTTT,CASSFREATEAFF,.,TRBV12-3/TRBV12-4,few,TRBJ1-1
TGTGCCAGCAGCCAAGGGCAGGGGGTGCTTACGAACACCGGGGAGCTGTTTTTT,CASSQGQGVLTNTGELFF,TRBD1,TRBV3-1,.,TRBJ2-2
TGTGCCAGCAGCTTACTAGCGGGAGGTGGCTCCTACAATGAGCAGTACTTC,CASSLLAGGGSYNEQYF,TRBD2,TRBV7-2,.,TRBJ2-7
TGTGCCAGCAGTTACCGGAGGGTTCGGAACACTGAAGCTTTCTTT,CASSYRRVRNTEAFF,.,TRBV6-6,.,TRBJ1-1
TGTGCCATCTCGAAGGGCGCCTACGAGCAGTACTTC,CAISKGAYEQYF,.,TRBV10-3,many,TRBJ2-7
TGTGCCAGCAGATATTGGGACAGGCCGGGAGGTGAGCAGTACTTC,CASRYWDRPGGEQYF,.,TRBV2,.,TRBJ2-7
TGTGCCAGCAGCCCGATCGGGGCTAATGAAAAACTGTTTTTT,CASSPIGANEKLFF,.,TRBV7-6,.,TRBJ1-4
TGTGCCTGGAGAGACCAGGGGTTAGCCAAAAACATTCAGTACTTC,CAWRDQGLAKNIQYF,.,TRBV30,.,TRBJ2-4
TGTGCCAGCAGTTCGAGAGGCGGGAGATTTGGTGAGCAGTTCTTC,CASSSRGGRFGEQFF,TRBD2,TRBV12-3/TRBV12-4,.,TRBJ2-1
TGTGCCAGCAGCTCCCCCGGGACAGGGGTTGTTTATGGCTACACCTTC,CASSSPGTGVVYGYTF,TRBD1,TRBV6-1,.,TRBJ1-2
TGCGCCAGCAGCACTCCGGGACAGGGTTTTGGCTACACCTTC,CASSTPGQGFGYTF,TRBD1,TRBV4-1,.,TRBJ1-2
TGTGCCAGCAGTTACTCGAGGAACACCGGGGAGCTGTTTTTT,CASSYSRNTGELFF,.,TRBV6-2/TRBV6-3,few,TRBJ2-2
TGTGCCAGCGCACCACAAAGCTCCTACGAGCAGTACTTC,CASAPQSSYEQYF,.,TRBV28,few,TRBJ2-7
TGTGCCAGCAGCTTTAAGAAAGCAGATACGCAGTATTTT,CASSFKKADTQYF,.,TRBV7-2,.,TRBJ2-3
TGTGCCAGCAGTGAAGCGGTGGGGGTTGGCCAGCCCCAGCATTTT,CASSEAVGVGQPQHF,.,TRBV6-1,.,TRBJ1-5
TGCAGTGCGAGGGACAGCTTAAACTATGGCTACACCTTC,CSARDSLNYGYTF,TRBD1,TRBV20-1,few,TRBJ1-2
TGTGCCAGCAGTCAAGTTGTATTAGGCTCCTACAATGAGCAGTACTTC,CASSQVVLGSYNEQYF,.,TRBV4-2,.,TRBJ2-7
TGTGCCAGCAGTTTATCGTCACGACTAGCGGCCACATCCTACGAGCAGTACTTC,CASSLSSRLAATSYEQYF,TRBD2,TRBV27,few,TRBJ2-7
TGTGCCAGCAGCCAAGACCCAGCGGGAGGGTACAATGAGCAGTTCTTC,CASSQDPAGGYNEQFF,TRBD2,TRBV4-2,.,TRBJ2-1
TGTGCCAGCAGTGAATACCTGGGGAACACTGAAGCTTTCTTT,CASSEYLGNTEAFF,.,TRBV6-1,.,TRBJ1-1
TGCGCCAGCAGCTTGGGACGGACTAGCTTTACCTACGAGCAGTACTTC,CASSLGRTSFTYEQYF,TRBD2,TRBV5-1,few,TRBJ2-7
TGTGCCACCAGTGCCGGCCGAGATACGCAGTATTTT,CATSAGRDTQYF,.,TRBV10-3,.,TRBJ2-3
TGTGCCACCAGTGATTTGAGGGACACTGAAGCTTTCTTT,CATSDLRDTEAFF,.,TRBV24-1,.,TRBJ1-1
TGTGCCAGCAGTCCCCCCCACAGGAGGGTTGATTACGAGCAGTACTTC,CASSPPHRRVDYEQYF,.,TRBV12-3/TRBV12-4,.,TRBJ2-7
TGTGCCAGCAGTGCCTTAGCGGGTCGGGGAAATGAGCAGTACTTC,CASSALAGRGNEQYF,TRBD2,TRBV12-3/TRBV12-4,.,TRBJ2-4
TGTGCCAGCGGAAGACAGGGGTCTAATTCACCCCTCCACTTT,CASGRQGSNSPLHF,TRBD1,TRBV7-2,.,TRBJ1-6
TGTGCCAGCAGTTTAACAGGGTCTGTCACAGATACGCAGTATTTT,CASSLTGSVTDTQYF,.,TRBV12-3/TRBV12-4,.,TRBJ2-3
TGTGCCAGCAGTACTGCAAGACGGATCACAGATACGCAGTATTTT,CASSTARRITDTQYF,.,TRBV27,few,TRBJ2-3
TGTGCCACCAGTGACCCCGGGCCGAAAGTACCTCCCAAAGGCGATGAGCAGTTCTTC,CATSDPGPKVPPKGDEQFF,.,TRBV24-1,.,TRBJ2-1
TGTGCCAGCAGTTTATTCCCGGGACAGGGGCCCTACAATGAGCAGTTCTTC,CASSLFPGQGPYNEQFF,TRBD1,TRBV27,few,TRBJ2-1
TGCGCCAGCAGCAAGGACCACGAGCAGTTCTTC,CASSKDHEQFF,.,TRBV5-1,.,TRBJ2-1
TGCAGTGCTAGAAGCCTCACCCGGGACAGCCGCACAGATACGCAGTATTTT,CSARSLTRDSRTDTQYF,TRBD1,TRBV20-1,few,TRBJ2-3
TGTGCCAGCAGCTTAGTGGCCCCCGACGAGCAGTACTTC,CASSLVAPDEQYF,.,TRBV11-2,few,TRBJ2-7
TGCAGTGCTAGAGATCAGGTCCTCCGGGGCAATGAGCAGTTCTTC,CSARDQVLRGNEQFF,.,TRBV20-1,many,TRBJ2-1
TGTGCCAGCAGCCCCGGCCTTATCCCGTTCTTC,CASSPGLIPFF,.,TRBV7-9,.,TRBJ2-1
TGTGCCAGCAGCCGGACTAGCGGCCTCTCTGGGGCCAACGTCCTGACTTTC,CASSRTSGLSGANVLTF,TRBD2,TRBV3-1,.,TRBJ2-6
TGTGCCAGCAGTCAAAATAGCGGACCCTACGAGCAGTACTTC,CASSQNSGPYEQYF,.,TRBV14,few,TRBJ2-7
TGTGCCTGGAGTGTAATCCGGGCCGAAAAACTGTTTTTT,CAWSVIRAEKLFF,.,TRBV30,.,TRBJ1-4
TGTGCCAGTAGTATGGCCACTTCCACAGATACGCAGTATTTT,CASSMATSTDTQYF,.,TRBV19,few,TRBJ2-3
TGTGCCAGCAGCTTAGGAGGGGCAGTAGGGAACCAGCCCCAGCATTTT,CASSLGGAVGNQPQHF,.,TRBV13,.,TRBJ1-5
TGTGCCAGCAGTTTAAGGAGGGGGCGGAACGAGCAGTACTTC,CASSLRRGRNEQYF,.,TRBV12-3/TRBV12-4,.,TRBJ2-7
TGCAGTGCTAGGCCGCCGGGACTAGCGGGAGAAAAGCAGTACTTC,CSARPPGLAGEKQYF,TRBD2,TRBV20-1,.,TRBJ2-7
TGTGCCAGCAGCCCCTATGGTAGCGGATACACAGATACGCAGTATTTT,CASSPYGSGYTDTQYF,.,TRBV3-1,few,TRBJ2-3
TGTGCCAGCAGCCCGGCTAGTGACAAGCAGTTCTTC,CASSPASDKQFF,.,TRBV7-8,many,TRBJ2-1
TGTGCCAGCAGTTTACGGGGACAGGTCTATGGCTACACCTTC,CASSLRGQVYGYTF,TRBD1,TRBV27,few,TRBJ1-2
TGTGCCATCAGACGAGCGGGAACCTACGAGCAGTACTTC,CAIRRAGTYEQYF,TRBD2,TRBV10-3,.,TRBJ2-7
TGTGCCAGCAGGGCCGGGGTACCCTACAATGAGCAGTTCTTC,CASRAGVPYNEQFF,.,TRBV12-3/TRBV12-4,few,TRBJ2-1